Below are 25 T cell receptor beta chains sequenced from a single sample in a study of T cells in Graves' hyperthyroidism and ophthalmopathy. Amplified TCR beta CDR3 regions came from RNA transcripts. When the TCR CDR3 underwent first-round RT-PCR, the HTBI primer set was used. TCRdb re-analysed the multiplex PCR reads in MiXCR, keeping a single row per CDR3 protein. This sample has 460,000 or so distinct CDR3 sequences, with approximately 14% found just once. Specimen: blood. The source of these receptors is a woman under 30 with Graves' hyperthyroidism.

This clonotype occurred a few times. The V call is TRBV6-5, the J call TRBJ1-1; 9 positions match TRBD1. Germline-derived CDR1 and CDR2 are MNHEY and SVGAGI. This CDR3 contains 15 residues. Germline trimming cut 4 bases from V and 1 base from J; bases unmatched to any gene: 4. The CDR3 DNA reads as TGTGCCAGCAGTTGGGCGGACAGGGGGAACACTGAAGCTTTCTTT. This gives the protein CASSWADRGNTEAFF.

This clonotype has at least ten counts. The CDR3 reads CASSLMGNNEQFF. The CDR3 DNA reads TGCGCCAGCAGCTTGATGGGAAACAATGAGCAGTTCTTC. This chain joins TRBV5-1 and TRBJ2-1; D ambiguous. Looked up from germline, CDR1 is SGHRS and CDR2 is YFSETQ. V was pared by 1 base and J by 5 bases, with 7 bases between. The CDR3 runs 13 residues. Full variable domain (missing parts from reference TRBV5-1 and TRBJ2-1): KAGVTQTPRYLIKTRGQQVTLSCSPISGHRSVSWYQQTPGQGLQFLFEYFSETQRNKGNFPGRFSGRQFSNSRSEMNVSTLELGDSALYLCASSLMGNNEQFFGPGTRLTVL.

There are many counts of this clonotype. The chain is built from TRBV3-1 and TRBJ2-5; D unresolved. Deletions cut 0 bases from V and 4 bases from J, with 3 bases between. This CDR3 is built from 12 residues. Germline CDR1 LGHDT, CDR2 YNNKEL (reference sequence). The CDR3 DNA is TGTGCCAGCAGCCAAGAAGGAGAGACCCAGTACTTC. This codes for CASSQEGETQYF.

This clonotype was seen a handful of times. V usage is TRBV4-1 and J usage is TRBJ2-4, with TRBD2 matching over 13 bases. The CDR3 contains 19 residues. Trimming at V came to 2 bases and at J to 3 bases, leaving 10 bases not matched to a gene. Germline CDR1 and CDR2: MGHRA and YSYEKL. The CDR3 here is CASSQTSLAGGFGKNIQYF. The CDR3 DNA follows: TGCGCCAGCAGCCAAACCTCACTAGCGGGAGGGTTTGGCAAAAACATTCAGTACTTC.

This clonotype was counted many times. The V call is TRBV5-1, the J call TRBJ1-1, with 10 bases fitting TRBD1. Germline CDR1 SGHRS, CDR2 YFSETQ. The CDR3 covers 14 residues. V was clipped by 4 bases and J by 7 bases; unmatched bases: 7. The CDR3 nucleotides read TGCGCCAGCAGCCCAATCCGGGACAGGGGTGAAGCTTTCTTT. Protein sequence: CASSPIRDRGEAFF. Full variable domain (outside the CDR3, taken from reference TRBV5-1 and TRBJ1-1): KAGVTQTPRYLIKTRGQQVTLSCSPISGHRSVSWYQQTPGQGLQFLFEYFSETQRNKGNFPGRFSGRQFSNSRSEMNVSTLELGDSALYLCASSPIRDRGEAFFGQGTRLTVV.

This clonotype came up many times. This chain connects TRBV7-8 to TRBJ2-1; tentatively, D is TRBD2 (6 bases). This CDR3 spans 16 amino acids. V was shortened by 2 bases and J by 8 bases, with 19 bases between the two germline ends. CDR1 and CDR2 (germline): SGHVS, FQNEAQ. The CDR3 DNA sequence: TGTGCCAGCAGCTTAATCGGGAGATCTGGTCCGGATGAGCAGTTCTTC. Translation gives CASSLIGRSGPDEQFF.

In its sample, this clonotype was seen many times. V gene TRBV3-1 combines with J gene TRBJ1-5; TRBD1 matches at 11 bases. CDR3 length equals 14 residues. Germline V gives CDR1 LGHDT, CDR2 YNNKEL (reference sequence). The V segment lost 5 bases and the J segment 5 bases; nucleotides outside the gene matches: 2. CDR3 sequence: CASSWTGGHQPQHF. The CDR3 nucleotides read TGTGCCAGCAGCTGGACAGGGGGCCATCAGCCCCAGCATTTT.

This clonotype occurred many times. The chain's CDR3 is CASSDRGLPGGTQYF. CDR3 DNA sequence: TGTGCCAGCAGTGACAGGGGCCTCCCAGGAGGGACCCAGTACTTC. This sequence joins TRBV2 and TRBJ2-5; D is possibly TRBD1 (6 bases). V lost 3 bases and J 7 bases, leaving 18 bases between the germline ends. Germline V lookup: CDR1 SNHLY, CDR2 FYNNEI. The CDR3 is 15 residues long.

This clonotype was detected ten times or more. The gene calls are TRBV2 and TRBJ2-2; D is possibly TRBD2 (5 bases). Trimming took 7 bases from V and 3 from J, leaving 9 bases between them. This CDR3 comprises 13 residues. The V gene's germline CDR1 is SNHLY and CDR2 FYNNEI. CDR3 loop: CASNGEYTGELFF. For the CDR3, the DNA is TGTGCCAGCAACGGGGAGTACACCGGGGAGCTGTTTTTT.

The DNA of the CDR3 is TGTGCCAGTAGTGGGGGGGGGGATCAGCCCCAGCATTTT. Translated: CASSGGGDQPQHF. The chain has TRBV19 and TRBJ1-5; perhaps TRBD1 as D (5 bases). V gave up 5 bases and J gave up 5 bases, with 10 bases separating them. CDR1 LNHDA and CDR2 SQIVND come from the germline V gene (reference sequence). The CDR3 sequence is 13 residues long.

Concerning this clonotype: Compared with germline, one end of the junction differs, possibly owing to a read error. The chain couples TRBV10-3 to TRBJ1-1, with a possible D match to TRBD1 (5 bases). CDR1 and CDR2 (germline): ENHRY, SYGVKD. This CDR3 comprises 14 residues. CDR3 in amino acids: CAIAGLGVNTEALF. The CDR3 region has the DNA TGTGCCATCGCAGGGTTGGGTGTGAACACTGAAGCTCTCTTT.

This sequence joins TRBV6-2 or TRBV6-3 and TRBJ2-4; no firm D call. The V end lost 5 bases, the J end lost 3 bases, and 23 bases lay between the germline ends. The germline CDR1 and CDR2 sequences are MNHEY and SVGEGT. CDR3 length: 18 residues. CDR3 region: CASSMGWKRVVGKNIQYF. Here the CDR3 DNA reads TGTGCCAGCAGTATGGGTTGGAAACGGGTGGTAGGCAAAAACATTCAGTACTTC.

This clonotype was picked up many times. V is TRBV11-3 and J is TRBJ2-1; TRBD1 aligns across 9 bases. CDR3 length: 15 residues. The J segment lost 5 bases and the V segment lost 6 bases, leaving 8 bases of the junction unmatched. Per germline, CDR1 SGHNT and CDR2 YENEEA. The CDR3 DNA reads as TGTGCCAGCAGTAGCCCGGGACAGGGAGACAATGAGCAGTTCTTC. It translates to CASSSPGQGDNEQFF. Supplemented by reference TRBV11-3 and TRBJ2-1, the full variable domain reads EAGVVQSPRYKIIEKKQPVAFWCNPISGHNTLYWYLQNLGQGPELLIRYENEEAVDDSQLPKDRFSAERLKGVDSTLKIQPAELGDSAVYLCASSSPGQGDNEQFFGPGTRLTVL.

The chain is built from TRBV5-1 and TRBJ2-1; D may be TRBD2 (6 bases). The last part of the DNA fits TRBJ2-7 better; the J call may be wrong. CDR3 length equals 14 residues. Germline V lookup: CDR1 SGHRS, CDR2 YFSETQ. Here the CDR3 reads CASSLGRDDGEQYV. The CDR3 DNA is TGCGCCAGCAGCTTGGGGCGGGATGACGGTGAGCAGTACGTC.

This clonotype was detected a few times. The J gene is TRBJ1-6, the V gene TRBV19; D ambiguous. This CDR3 comprises 15 residues. V was pared by 4 bases and J by 2 bases, with 9 bases between. Germline V gives CDR1 LNHDA, CDR2 SQIVND (reference sequence). The CDR3 DNA reads as TGTGCCAGTAGTAACGGGAGGACCTATAATTCACCCCTCCACTTT. This encodes CASSNGRTYNSPLHF.

The chain combines TRBV6-1 with TRBJ2-3; D ambiguous. The length of the CDR3 is 11 residues. The germline V gene has CDR1 MNHNS and CDR2 SASEGT. Deletions cut 7 bases from V and 3 bases from J, with 5 bases between. This CDR3 reads CASKETDTQYF. Written as DNA, the CDR3 is TGTGCCAGCAAAGAGACAGATACGCAGTATTTT.

There are many counts of this clonotype. The chain combines TRBV12-3 or TRBV12-4 with TRBJ1-1; 7 nucleotides match TRBD1. The V and J ends lost 5 bases and 0 bases, in that order; junction bases with no gene match: 3. The CDR3 loop spans 14 amino acids. The DNA for the CDR3 is TGTGCCAGCAGTCCGGGACAGATGAACACTGAAGCTTTCTTT. This gives the protein CASSPGQMNTEAFF.

The gene calls are TRBV30 and TRBJ1-2, with D tentatively TRBD1 (5 bases). V was trimmed by 2 bases and J by 10 bases, leaving 26 bases between them. Per germline, CDR1 GTSNPN and CDR2 SVGIG (reference sequence). CDR3 size: 16 residues. For the CDR3, the DNA is TGTGCCTGGAGTCCTTTACGGCAGGGTTTATTCGGGAACTACACCTTC. It codes for CAWSPLRQGLFGNYTF. The complete variable domain, with remaining parts taken from reference TRBV30 and TRBJ1-2, reads SQTIHQWPATLVQPVGSPLSLECTVEGTSNPNLYWYRQAAGRGLQLLFYSVGIGQISSEVPQNLSASRPQDRQFILSSKKLLLSDSGFYLCAWSPLRQGLFGNYTFGSGTRLTVV.

This clonotype was seen repeatedly, ten times or more. The chain carries TRBV20-1 and TRBJ2-1, with D perhaps matching TRBD1 (5 bases). The CDR3 has 14 amino acids. From germline, CDR1 is DFQATT and CDR2 SNEGSKA (reference sequence). The V gene lost 3 bases and the J gene lost 2 bases, with 11 bases spanning the gap. The CDR3 sequence is CSARKGAAYNEQFF. The CDR3 nucleotides read TGCAGTGCTAGGAAAGGGGCGGCCTACAATGAGCAGTTCTTC.

This clonotype was counted a few times. The V gene is TRBV20-1, the J gene TRBJ2-4, with no clear D. Germline lookup yields CDR1 DFQATT and CDR2 SNEGSKA (reference sequence). The V end lost 0 bases, the J end lost 1 base, and 4 bases lay between the germline ends. There are 13 residues in the CDR3. The chain's CDR3 is CSARDGAKNIQYF. DNA of the CDR3: TGCAGTGCTAGAGATGGGGCCAAAAACATTCAGTACTTC.

This clonotype turned up a few times. A much larger clone is a single base away; this may be a read error. The V call is TRBV7-2, the J call TRBJ1-5; D unclear. The CDR3 covers 15 residues. From germline, CDR1 is SGHTA and CDR2 FQGNSA. Trimming pared 0 bases from V and 7 bases from J, leaving 13 bases between. The CDR3 region is CASSLALDPRQPQHF. The CDR3 DNA is TGTGCCAGCAGCTTAGCGCTGGACCCGAGGCAGCCCCAGCATTTT.

The table lists this clonotype with a few counts. One base away lies a much larger clone, so this may be a sequencing read error. This rearrangement joins TRBV2 to TRBJ1-6; D is uncertain. Trimming shortened V by 7 bases and J by 8 bases, and 6 bases separated the two germline ends. Germline V gene data show CDR1 as SNHLY and CDR2 as FYNNEI. CDR3 length: 11 amino acids. The CDR3 nucleotides read TGTGCCAGCAAGGGAGATTCACCCCTCCACTTT. Residues: CASKGDSPLHF.

This clonotype was picked up many times. The V call is TRBV19, the J call TRBJ2-2; 8 nucleotides align to TRBD1. This CDR3 has 14 residues. Germline V gene sequence: CDR1 LNHDA, CDR2 SQIVND (reference sequence). V lost 5 bases and J lost 7; bases outside the gene matches: 6. In nucleotides, the CDR3 is TGTGCCAGTAGTCCCAGGGGGCGCGGCGGGGAGCTGTTTTTT. Translation gives CASSPRGRGGELFF.

This rearrangement joins TRBV5-4 to TRBJ2-1, with D perhaps matching TRBD2 (6 bases). The CDR3 is 13 amino acids. With 1 base removed from V and 10 bases from J, the gap between germline ends came to 12 bases. The germline gives CDR1 SGHNT, CDR2 YYREEE (reference sequence). CDR3 nucleotides: TGTGCCAGCAGCTTGCCCGGGAGCAACGAGCAGTTCTTC. Encoded protein: CASSLPGSNEQFF.

This clonotype was counted many times. The gene calls are TRBV30 and TRBJ1-1; 8 bases are a match to TRBD1. The J segment lost 3 bases and the V segment lost 3 bases, leaving 3 bases of the junction unmatched. Germline-derived CDR1 and CDR2 are GTSNPN and SVGIG (reference sequence). The CDR3 is 13 residues long. The DNA of the CDR3 is TGTGCCTGGAGGCACAGGGGGGACACTGAAGCTTTCTTT. Protein product: CAWRHRGDTEAFF.